This T cell receptor beta chain emerged from a study of T-cell memory formation after mild COVID-19. Study background: TCR clusters largely stayed donor specific. General study points: Some responding clones appeared in pre-infection memory, suggesting cross-reactive memory joined.

The ends were cut back, 7 bases at V and 0 bases at J, with 7 bases in the middle. CDR3 length: 13 amino acids. TCRdb fed the 5' RACE reads into MiXCR, producing one record per CDR3 protein. In the table there are about 160,000 distinct CDR3 sequences, 31% of which are singletons. This clonotype was seen more than once but under ten times. Its target is unknown. This TCR came from an adult woman who had mild COVID-19 (a few samples of this study predate the infection). Cell type and time point are not known. Sequenced: PBMCs or a T cell subset sorted from them (not recorded which). The V gene is TRBV12-3 or TRBV12-4, the J gene TRBJ2-1; D not certain. The CDR3 DNA reads as TGTGCCAGCATGGGGTCCTCCTACAATGAGCAGTTCTTC. It encodes CASMGSSYNEQFF.